A single sample gave rise to the 3 T cell receptor beta chains below, sequenced in a study of early T cells in non-severe SARS-CoV-2 infection (dated by TCRdb to about 2021). Library prep was done by 5' RACE. Sequencing was carried out with a NextSeq 500. TCRdb handled the public reads itself, with Q25 trimming in fastp and clone calling in MiXCR, and kept productive beta chains. Each record represents a unique CDR3 protein, reported with the most common genes and DNA among its rows. Within this sample are fewer than 25,000 distinct CDR3 sequences, with under 5.5% of them counted one time only. 5.3% of the sample is held by the ten biggest clonotypes. Sequencing input: whole blood. These receptor sequences come from an adult who was a healthcare worker with PCR-confirmed SARS-CoV-2 infection or an uninfected control (not recorded which).

The chain employs TRBV7-8 and TRBJ2-7; the D is unclear. CDR1 is SGHVS, CDR2 FQNEAQ, per germline. V was shortened by 6 bases and J by 2 bases, with 14 bases between the two germline ends. The CDR3 is made up of 14 amino acids. The CDR3 sequence is CASSETDLTYEQYF. Written as DNA, the CDR3 is TGTGCCAGCAGTGAGACGGATCTCACCTACGAGCAGTACTTC.

There are many counts of this clonotype. The gene calls are TRBV10-3 and TRBJ1-4; D is ambiguous. The germline gives CDR1 ENHRY, CDR2 SYGVKD. The CDR3 contains 13 residues. V was clipped by 2 bases and J by 8 bases, with 9 bases between them. CDR3 protein: CAISEGAGEKLFF. The CDR3 DNA reads TGTGCCATCAGTGAGGGTGCGGGGGAAAAACTGTTTTTT.

This clonotype appeared a few times. This chain connects TRBV20-1 to TRBJ1-3; no clear D gene. The CDR3 loop spans 13 amino acids. V was cut by 0 bases and J by 2 bases, with 5 bases left in between. The germline V gene encodes CDR1 DFQATT and CDR2 SNEGSKA (reference sequence). CDR3 residues: CSARDGAGNTIYF. The DNA for the CDR3 is TGCAGTGCTAGAGACGGCGCTGGAAACACCATATATTTT.